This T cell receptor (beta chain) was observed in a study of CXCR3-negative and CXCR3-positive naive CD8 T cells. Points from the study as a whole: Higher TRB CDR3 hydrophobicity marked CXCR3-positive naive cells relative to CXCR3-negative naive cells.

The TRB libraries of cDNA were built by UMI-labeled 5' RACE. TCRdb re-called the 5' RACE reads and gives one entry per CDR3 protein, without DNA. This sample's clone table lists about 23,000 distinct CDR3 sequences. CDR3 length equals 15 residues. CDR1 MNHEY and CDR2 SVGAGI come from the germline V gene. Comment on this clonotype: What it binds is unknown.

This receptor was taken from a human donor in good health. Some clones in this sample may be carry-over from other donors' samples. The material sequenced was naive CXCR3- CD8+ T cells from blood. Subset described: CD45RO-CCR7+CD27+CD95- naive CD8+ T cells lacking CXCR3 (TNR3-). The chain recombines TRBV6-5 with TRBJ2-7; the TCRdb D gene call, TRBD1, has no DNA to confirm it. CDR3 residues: CASSFTGTGAAEQYF.